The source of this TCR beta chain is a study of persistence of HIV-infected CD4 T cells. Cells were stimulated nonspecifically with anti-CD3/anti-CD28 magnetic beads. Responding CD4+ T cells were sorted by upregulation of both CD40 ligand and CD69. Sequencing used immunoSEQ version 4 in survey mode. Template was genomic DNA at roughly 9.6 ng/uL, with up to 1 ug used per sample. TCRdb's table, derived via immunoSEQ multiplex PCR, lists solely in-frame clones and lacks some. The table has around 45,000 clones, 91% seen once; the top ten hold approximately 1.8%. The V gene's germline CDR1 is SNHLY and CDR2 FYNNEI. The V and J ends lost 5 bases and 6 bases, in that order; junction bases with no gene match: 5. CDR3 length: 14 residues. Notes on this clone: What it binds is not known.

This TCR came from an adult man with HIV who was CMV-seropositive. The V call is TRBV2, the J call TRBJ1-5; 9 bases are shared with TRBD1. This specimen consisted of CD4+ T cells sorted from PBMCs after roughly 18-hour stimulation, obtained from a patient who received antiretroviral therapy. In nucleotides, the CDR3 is TGTGCCAGCAGTAGTACAGGGGGCGTTCAGCCCCAGCATTTT. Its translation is CASSSTGGVQPQHF. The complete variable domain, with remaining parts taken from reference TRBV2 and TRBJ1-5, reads EPEVTQTPSHQVTQMGQEVILRCVPISNHLYFYWYRQILGQKVEFLVSFYNNEISEKSEIFDDQFSVERPDGSNFTLKIRSTKLEDSAMYFCASSSTGGVQPQHFGDGTRLSIL.